A selection of T cell receptor beta chains follows, all from one sample in a study of blood T cell repertoires in COVID-19. The table came from immunoSEQ multiplex PCR; TCRdb's copy has only in-frame clones and leaves some out. The repertoire includes roughly 200,000 clones, roughly 73% of them detected once, and under 3.5% sits in the top ten. Input material: peripheral blood. The receptors stem from a woman older than 75 with active or convalescent COVID-19. Each CDR3 is given with its conserved first and last residue. Fields, in order: J gene, V gene, D gene, clone size, CDR3 length, CDR3 DNA, CDR3 protein. A D gene is named only where the DNA matches it firmly. Where a row states a size, it is once, few, many or the class of an expanded clone; other rows omit it.

j_call: TRBJ2-3; v_call: TRBV5-1; d_call: TRBD1; clone_size: -; cdr3_length: 15; cdr3_nt: TGCGCCAGCAGCTTGGGACAGGGCTGGACAGATACGCAGTATTTT; cdr3_aa: CASSLGQGWTDTQYF
j_call: TRBJ2-7; v_call: TRBV29-1; d_call: -; clone_size: many; cdr3_length: 15; cdr3_nt: TGCAGCGTTTCCGTAGCCGGCGGGACCTCCTACGAGCAGTACTTC; cdr3_aa: CSVSVAGGTSYEQYF
j_call: TRBJ2-1; v_call: TRBV5-6; d_call: -; clone_size: -; cdr3_length: 14; cdr3_nt: TGTGCCAGCAGCTTGAGGAGCTCCTACAATGAGCAGTTCTTC; cdr3_aa: CASSLRSSYNEQFF
j_call: TRBJ1-2; v_call: TRBV9; d_call: -; clone_size: -; cdr3_length: 13; cdr3_nt: TGTGCCAGCAGCGTAGAGGCGGGGCATGGCTACACCTTC; cdr3_aa: CASSVEAGHGYTF
j_call: TRBJ2-7; v_call: TRBV19; d_call: -; clone_size: -; cdr3_length: 16; cdr3_nt: TGTGCCAGTAGTATAGAGGGGCCTATCTCCGCCTACGAGCAGTACTTC; cdr3_aa: CASSIEGPISAYEQYF
j_call: TRBJ2-3; v_call: TRBV5-4; d_call: -; clone_size: -; cdr3_length: 14; cdr3_nt: TGTGCCAGCAGCTTGGGACAGCACACAGATACGCAGTATTTT; cdr3_aa: CASSLGQHTDTQYF
j_call: TRBJ1-6; v_call: TRBV5-1; d_call: -; clone_size: -; cdr3_length: 15; cdr3_nt: TGCGCCAGCAGCTTGGTATGGGGGGAGGATTCACCCCTCCACTTT; cdr3_aa: CASSLVWGEDSPLHF
j_call: TRBJ1-3; v_call: TRBV19; d_call: -; clone_size: -; cdr3_length: 15; cdr3_nt: TGTGCCAGTAGTATGCTCGCAGGACACGGAAACACCATATATTTT; cdr3_aa: CASSMLAGHGNTIYF
j_call: TRBJ1-2; v_call: TRBV19; d_call: TRBD1; clone_size: -; cdr3_length: 15; cdr3_nt: TGTGCCAGTAGTATAGGTCGGGGACAGAACTATGGCTACACCTTC; cdr3_aa: CASSIGRGQNYGYTF
j_call: TRBJ2-7; v_call: TRBV28; d_call: TRBD1; clone_size: few; cdr3_length: 14; cdr3_nt: TGTGCCAGCCCAAGGGACAGGGCTCCTTACGAGCAGTACTTC; cdr3_aa: CASPRDRAPYEQYF
j_call: TRBJ1-3; v_call: TRBV4-1; d_call: TRBD1; clone_size: -; cdr3_length: 18; cdr3_nt: TGCGCCAGCAGCCAAGTCCGTGGGACAGCTTTTTCTGGAAACACCATATATTTT; cdr3_aa: CASSQVRGTAFSGNTIYF
j_call: TRBJ1-1; v_call: TRBV3-1/TRBV3-2; d_call: -; clone_size: -; cdr3_length: 13; cdr3_nt: TGTGCCAGCAGCCTCACAGAGAACACTGAAGCTTTCTTT; cdr3_aa: CASSLTENTEAFF
j_call: TRBJ2-1; v_call: TRBV10-3; d_call: TRBD1; clone_size: -; cdr3_length: 16; cdr3_nt: TGTGCCACCATTGCTCGGGACAGGGTGTCCTACAATGAGCAGTTCTTC; cdr3_aa: CATIARDRVSYNEQFF
j_call: TRBJ1-4; v_call: TRBV7-8; d_call: -; clone_size: -; cdr3_length: 14; cdr3_nt: TGTGCCAGCAGCGACATTGAGCGGCCTGAAAAACTGTTTTTT; cdr3_aa: CASSDIERPEKLFF
j_call: TRBJ1-3; v_call: TRBV14; d_call: -; clone_size: -; cdr3_length: 12; cdr3_nt: TGTGCCAGCGCGAGGAGGGGAAACACCATATATTTT; cdr3_aa: CASARRGNTIYF
j_call: TRBJ2-2; v_call: TRBV6-2/TRBV6-3; d_call: -; clone_size: many; cdr3_length: 14; cdr3_nt: TGTGCCAGCAGTTACCTCACTGACACCGGGGAGCTGTTTTTT; cdr3_aa: CASSYLTDTGELFF
j_call: TRBJ2-3; v_call: TRBV19; d_call: -; clone_size: -; cdr3_length: 15; cdr3_nt: TGTGCCAGTAGAAAGACTAGGGGGCGCGGAGATACGCAGTATTTT; cdr3_aa: CASRKTRGRGDTQYF
j_call: TRBJ2-6; v_call: TRBV28; d_call: TRBD1; clone_size: -; cdr3_length: 15; cdr3_nt: TGTGCCAGCAGTCCAGGGACAGCTGGGGCCAACGTCCTGACTTTC; cdr3_aa: CASSPGTAGANVLTF
j_call: TRBJ2-1; v_call: TRBV19; d_call: -; clone_size: -; cdr3_length: 15; cdr3_nt: TGTGCCAGTAGTCCTCTGGCGGGGGCCTTCGATGAGCAGTTCTTC; cdr3_aa: CASSPLAGAFDEQFF
j_call: TRBJ2-7; v_call: TRBV7-3; d_call: TRBD1; clone_size: once; cdr3_length: 15; cdr3_nt: TGTGCCAGCAGCCTCAGCCGGGACAGGGATGGGGAGCAGTACTTC; cdr3_aa: CASSLSRDRDGEQYF
j_call: TRBJ1-2; v_call: TRBV30; d_call: -; clone_size: -; cdr3_length: 14; cdr3_nt: TGTGCCTGGAGTGTACGAGGGGGTGACTATGGCTACACCTTC; cdr3_aa: CAWSVRGGDYGYTF
j_call: TRBJ2-7; v_call: TRBV6-2/TRBV6-3; d_call: -; clone_size: -; cdr3_length: 16; cdr3_nt: TGTGCCAGCAGCTATCCCTACTTTAGCACCGCCTACGAGCAGTACTTC; cdr3_aa: CASSYPYFSTAYEQYF
j_call: TRBJ2-2; v_call: TRBV19; d_call: TRBD1; clone_size: -; cdr3_length: 14; cdr3_nt: TGTGCCAGTAGTGGGGGACAGGGGTTCAGGGAGCTGTTTTTT; cdr3_aa: CASSGGQGFRELFF
j_call: TRBJ1-5; v_call: TRBV6-2/TRBV6-3; d_call: -; clone_size: -; cdr3_length: 16; cdr3_nt: TGTGCCAGCAGTTCCCCCTCTAAACCTAGCAATCAGCCCCAGCATTTT; cdr3_aa: CASSSPSKPSNQPQHF
j_call: TRBJ2-7; v_call: TRBV9; d_call: -; clone_size: -; cdr3_length: 15; cdr3_nt: TGTGCCAGCAGCGTAGGGGGGACTGCGGGCTACGAGCAGTACTTC; cdr3_aa: CASSVGGTAGYEQYF
j_call: TRBJ1-1; v_call: TRBV5-1; d_call: -; clone_size: -; cdr3_length: 15; cdr3_nt: TGCGCCAGCAGCTTGGAGTCGGCAGGGTACACTGAAGCTTTCTTT; cdr3_aa: CASSLESAGYTEAFF
j_call: TRBJ1-5; v_call: TRBV19; d_call: -; clone_size: few; cdr3_length: 14; cdr3_nt: TGTGCCAGTAGTCTTCCTGCAGGGGTTCAGCCCCAGCATTTT; cdr3_aa: CASSLPAGVQPQHF
j_call: TRBJ1-5; v_call: TRBV5-1; d_call: -; clone_size: -; cdr3_length: 15; cdr3_nt: TGCGCCAGCAGGATTAGTTTGTTTAGCAATCAGCCCCAGCATTTT; cdr3_aa: CASRISLFSNQPQHF